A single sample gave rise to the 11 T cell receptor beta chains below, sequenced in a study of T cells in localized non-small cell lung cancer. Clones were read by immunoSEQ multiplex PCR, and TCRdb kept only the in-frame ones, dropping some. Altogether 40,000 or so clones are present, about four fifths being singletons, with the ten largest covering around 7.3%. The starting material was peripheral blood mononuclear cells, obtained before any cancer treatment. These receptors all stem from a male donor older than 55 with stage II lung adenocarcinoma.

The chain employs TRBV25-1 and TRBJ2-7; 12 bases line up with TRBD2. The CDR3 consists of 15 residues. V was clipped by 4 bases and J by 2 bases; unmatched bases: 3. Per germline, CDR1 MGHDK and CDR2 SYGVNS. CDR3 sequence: CASSAGLAGTYEQYF. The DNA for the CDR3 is TGTGCCAGCAGTGCCGGACTAGCGGGGACCTACGAGCAGTACTTC.

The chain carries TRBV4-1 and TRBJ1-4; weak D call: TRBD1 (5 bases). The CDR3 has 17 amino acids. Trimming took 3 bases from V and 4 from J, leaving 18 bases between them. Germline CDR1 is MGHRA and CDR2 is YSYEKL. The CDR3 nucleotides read TGCGCCAGCAGCCAGGGCTCGTGGTCCAGGGTTAATGAAAAACTGTTTTTT. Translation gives CASSQGSWSRVNEKLFF.

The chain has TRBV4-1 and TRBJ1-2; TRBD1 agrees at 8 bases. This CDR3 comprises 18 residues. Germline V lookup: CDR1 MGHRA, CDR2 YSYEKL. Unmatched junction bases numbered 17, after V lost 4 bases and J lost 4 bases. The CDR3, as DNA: TGCGCCAGCAGCCTAGGAGGGCAGGGGGCGAGAAGCGGCTATGGCTACACCTTC. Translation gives CASSLGGQGARSGYGYTF.

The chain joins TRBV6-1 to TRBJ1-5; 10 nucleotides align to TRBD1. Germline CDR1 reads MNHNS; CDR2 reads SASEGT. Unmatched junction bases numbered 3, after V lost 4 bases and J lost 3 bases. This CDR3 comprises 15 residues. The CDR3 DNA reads TGTGCCAGCAGTGCGGGACAGGGGCTCAATCAGCCCCAGCATTTT. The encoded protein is CASSAGQGLNQPQHF.

The CDR3 DNA reads as TGTGCCTGGAGTGCGCAGGGTAAGGATACGCAGTATTTT. Protein product: CAWSAQGKDTQYF. This sequence joins TRBV30 and TRBJ2-3, with D perhaps matching TRBD1 (5 bases). This CDR3 contains 13 residues. Germline CDR1 reads GTSNPN; CDR2 reads SVGIG (reference sequence). V lost 1 base, J lost 6 bases, and 11 bases lay in between.

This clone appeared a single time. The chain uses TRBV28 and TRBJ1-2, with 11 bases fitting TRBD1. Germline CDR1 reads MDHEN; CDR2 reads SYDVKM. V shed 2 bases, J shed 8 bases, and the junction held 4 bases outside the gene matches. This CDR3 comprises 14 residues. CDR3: CASSLLRTGGGYTF. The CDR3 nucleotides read TGTGCCAGCAGTTTACTTCGGACAGGGGGCGGCTACACCTTC.

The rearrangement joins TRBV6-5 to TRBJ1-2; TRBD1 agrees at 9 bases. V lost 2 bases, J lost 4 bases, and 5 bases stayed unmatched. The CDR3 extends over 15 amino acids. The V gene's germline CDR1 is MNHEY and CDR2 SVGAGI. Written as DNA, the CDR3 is TGTGCCAGCAGTTACCCCGGACAGGGGATCTATGGCTACACCTTC. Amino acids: CASSYPGQGIYGYTF.

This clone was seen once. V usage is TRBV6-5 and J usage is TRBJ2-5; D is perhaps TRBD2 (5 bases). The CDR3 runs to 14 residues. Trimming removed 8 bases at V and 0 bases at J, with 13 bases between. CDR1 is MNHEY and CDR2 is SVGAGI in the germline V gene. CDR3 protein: CASGRTGYQETQYF. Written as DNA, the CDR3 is TGTGCCAGCGGGCGGACGGGGTACCAAGAGACCCAGTACTTC.

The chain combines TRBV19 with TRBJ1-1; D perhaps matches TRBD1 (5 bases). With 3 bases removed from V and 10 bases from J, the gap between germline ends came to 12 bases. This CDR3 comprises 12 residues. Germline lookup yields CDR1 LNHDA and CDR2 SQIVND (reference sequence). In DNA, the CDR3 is TGTGCCAGTAGTATCGGTTTGGGGGGAGCTTTCTTT. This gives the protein CASSIGLGGAFF.

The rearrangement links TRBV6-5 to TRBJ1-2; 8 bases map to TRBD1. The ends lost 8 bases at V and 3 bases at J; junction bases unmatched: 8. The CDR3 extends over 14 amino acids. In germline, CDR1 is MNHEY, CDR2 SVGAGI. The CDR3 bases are TGTGCCAGCCGGACAGGGCGTTTGTACTATGGCTACACCTTC. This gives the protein CASRTGRLYYGYTF.

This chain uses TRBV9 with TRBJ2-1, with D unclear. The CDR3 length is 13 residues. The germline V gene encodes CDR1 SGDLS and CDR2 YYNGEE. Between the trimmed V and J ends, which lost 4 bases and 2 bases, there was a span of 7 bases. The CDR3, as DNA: TGTGCCAGCAGCAACGGACCCTACAATGAGCAGTTCTTC. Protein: CASSNGPYNEQFF. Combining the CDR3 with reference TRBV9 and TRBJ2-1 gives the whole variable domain DSGVTQTPKHLITATGQRVTLRCSPRSGDLSVYWYQQSLDQGLQFLIQYYNGEERAKGNILERFSAQQFPDLHSELNLSSLELGDSALYFCASSNGPYNEQFFGPGTRLTVL.